The 10 T cell receptor beta chains below come from one sample, sequenced in a study of blood T cell repertoires in COVID-19. Generated by immunoSEQ multiplex PCR, the TCRdb table keeps only in-frame clones and is missing some. Of fewer than 50,000 clones listed, 80% to 90% are singletons. Sequenced: peripheral blood. These receptors were collected from a woman of 80 years or more with active or convalescent COVID-19.

CDR3 loop: CASSEGLARQEFF. The CDR3 bases are TGTGCCAGCAGTGAGGGACTAGCGAGACAGGAGTTCTTC. This chain connects TRBV6-1 to TRBJ2-1, with 10 bases identical to TRBD2. With 3 bases clipped from V and 14 bases from J, the junction kept 7 bases outside the gene matches. This CDR3 has 13 amino acids. Germline V gene data show CDR1 as MNHNS and CDR2 as SASEGT.

This clone occurred a few times. The chain joins TRBV19 to TRBJ1-5; possible D gene TRBD1, 5 bases. This CDR3 contains 14 residues. The V gene's germline CDR1 is LNHDA and CDR2 SQIVND (reference sequence). V lost 6 bases, J lost 0 bases, and 9 bases lay in between. The CDR3 nucleotides are TGTGCCAGTAGCCGACAGAATAGCAATCAGCCCCAGCATTTT. As protein: CASSRQNSNQPQHF.

This clone was found once. The CDR3 nucleotides read TGTGCCAGCAGCCGACTCAGGGGGCTGAACACTGAAGCTTTCTTT. Translation: CASSRLRGLNTEAFF. V gene TRBV11-2 combines with J gene TRBJ1-1, with TRBD1 matching 8 bases. CDR1 is SGHAT, CDR2 FQNNGV, per germline. The CDR3 loop spans 15 amino acids. Trimming at V came to 5 bases and at J to 0 bases, leaving 5 bases not matched to a gene.

This clone was counted between two and nine times. The chain uses TRBV30 and TRBJ1-6, with D hard to call. CDR1 is GTSNPN and CDR2 is SVGIG in the germline V gene (reference sequence). The CDR3 contains 15 residues. V lost 2 bases to trimming and J lost 2 bases, with 10 bases between them. CDR3 in amino acids: CAWSLRVPYNSPLHF. In DNA form, the CDR3 reads TGTGCCTGGAGTTTGAGGGTACCCTATAATTCACCCCTCCACTTT.

The chain carries TRBV7-2 and TRBJ2-3; D gene uncertain. CDR1 and CDR2 (germline): SGHTA, FQGNSA. The CDR3 consists of 13 residues. V shed 4 bases and J shed 3 bases, with 8 bases lying between them. The CDR3 region has the DNA TGTGCCAGCAGCTCCCAACTGACAGATACGCAGTATTTT. This encodes CASSSQLTDTQYF.

V and J are TRBV30 and TRBJ1-1; D gene uncertain. Germline CDR1 GTSNPN, CDR2 SVGIG (reference sequence). The CDR3 has 13 residues. The germline V and J ends were trimmed by 0 bases and 1 base, with 6 bases remaining between them. As DNA, the CDR3 is TGTGCCTGGAGTGTAGAGGGGAACACTGAAGCTTTCTTT. It codes for CAWSVEGNTEAFF.

The sample holds one count of this clone. J is TRBJ1-5 and V is TRBV19, with D possibly TRBD1 on 6 matching bases. V gave up 3 bases and J gave up 2 bases, with 20 bases separating them. This CDR3 has 18 residues. Germline V gives CDR1 LNHDA, CDR2 SQIVND (reference sequence). CDR3 sequence reads: CASSITFSGERGNQPQHF. The CDR3, as DNA: TGTGCCAGTAGTATTACATTCTCAGGGGAGAGGGGCAATCAGCCCCAGCATTTT.

In its sample, this clone was seen once. CDR3 bases: TGTGCCAGCAGGGGGGCGGGTGGTAATTCACCCCTCCACTTT. Translation: CASRGAGGNSPLHF. This rearrangement joins TRBV25-1 to TRBJ1-6, with D perhaps TRBD1 (6 bases). Per germline, CDR1 MGHDK and CDR2 SYGVNS. CDR3 length: 14 residues. V lost 6 bases, J lost 6 bases, and 12 bases lay in between.

This rearrangement joins TRBV14 to TRBJ2-7; possibly TRBD1 for D (5 bases). The V gene's germline CDR1 is SGHDN and CDR2 FVKESK. This CDR3 has 16 residues. The germline V and J ends were trimmed by 2 bases and 3 bases, with 17 bases remaining between them. CDR3 residues: CASSQRNRWGHYEQYF. In nucleotides, the CDR3 is TGTGCCAGCAGCCAAAGGAACAGGTGGGGCCACTACGAGCAGTACTTC.

The chain uses TRBV20-1 and TRBJ2-7; possibly TRBD2 for D (6 bases). There are 11 residues in the CDR3. Trimming shortened V by 3 bases and J by 4 bases, and 7 bases separated the two germline ends. CDR1 and CDR2 (germline): DFQATT, SNEGSKA (reference sequence). The CDR3 DNA is TGCAGTGCTAGCGGGGGTTACGAGCAGTACTTC. Residues: CSASGGYEQYF.